Listed here are 24 T cell receptor beta chains from one sample, sequenced in a study of blood T cells in healthy people across ages (dated by TCRdb to about 2015). The library was obtained by 5' RACE. The data were produced on an Illumina HiSeq 2500. A second PCR of about 7 to 12 cycles was performed with a sample-barcoded 5' primer and a J-beta primer mix. TCRdb reanalyzed the raw reads on its own, using fastp at Q25 for trimming and MiXCR for clone calling, and kept in-frame beta chains. Rows with one shared CDR3 protein collapse into an entry with the most common genes and DNA. Here the sample has about 830,000 distinct CDR3 sequences; around 62% occur a single time. Roughly 25% of the sample is held by the ten biggest clonotypes. Sample: blood. The origin of the receptors is a man aged 25-45 years in good health.

This clonotype was seen a few times. The CDR3 DNA reads as TGTGCCAGCAGCTTGAGCCGGATCAACTATGGCTACACCTTC. Protein sequence: CASSLSRINYGYTF. This sequence joins TRBV7-2 and TRBJ1-2; D gene unclear. The V end was cut by 3 bases, the J end by 2 bases, with 10 bases between. Germline loops: CDR1 SGHTA, CDR2 FQGNSA. The CDR3 is made up of 14 amino acids.

The sample holds a few counts of this clonotype. The V call is TRBV3-1, the J call TRBJ2-4; tentative D call: TRBD1 (7 bases). The DNA end is a closer match to TRBJ2-7, so the J assignment may be wrong. The CDR3 loop spans 16 amino acids. Per the germline V gene, CDR1 is LGHDT and CDR2 is YNNKEL (reference sequence). The CDR3 region is CASSLTPGGGTYEQYF. CDR3 bases: TGTGCCAGCAGCCTTACCCCAGGGGGAGGAACTTACGAGCAGTACTTC.

The chain has TRBV9 and TRBJ2-1; 9 nucleotides match TRBD1. V shed 4 bases and J 4 bases; nucleotides not matched to a gene: 6. The CDR3 extends over 15 amino acids. The germline V gene has CDR1 SGDLS and CDR2 YYNGEE. CDR3 in amino acids: CASSPTGTGYNEQFF. In DNA form, the CDR3 reads TGTGCCAGCAGCCCCACAGGGACAGGGTACAATGAGCAGTTCTTC.

The V and J genes are TRBV12-3 or TRBV12-4 and TRBJ2-6, with unresolved D. V was shortened by 6 bases and J by 1 base, with 7 bases between the two germline ends. The CDR3 totals 14 residues. The CDR3 is CASRRMSGANVLTF. Written as DNA, the CDR3 is TGTGCCAGCAGAAGGATGTCTGGGGCCAACGTCCTGACTTTC.

The CDR3 DNA reads TGTGCCAGCAGTCAACAGATGAACACTGAAGCTTTCTTT. Amino acids: CASSQQMNTEAFF. The chain uses TRBV25-1 and TRBJ1-1; D is uncertain. The CDR3 contains 13 residues. Trimming left V 5 bases short and J 0 bases short, with 7 bases between. From germline, CDR1 is MGHDK and CDR2 SYGVNS.

The V call is TRBV20-1, the J call TRBJ2-3, with 11 bases lining up with TRBD2. The CDR3 has 16 residues. With V trimmed by 6 bases and J by 5 bases, 13 bases remained unmatched. Germline CDR1 DFQATT, CDR2 SNEGSKA (reference sequence). CDR3 amino acids: CSAPPLLAGAEDTQYF. The CDR3 DNA sequence: TGCAGTGCCCCCCCCCTACTAGCGGGGGCGGAAGATACGCAGTATTTT.

With respect to this clonotype: With a much larger clone just one base away, this may be a read error. The genes are TRBV3-1 and TRBJ2-1, with D unclear. V was cut by 4 bases and J by 5 bases, with 12 bases left in between. CDR1 is LGHDT and CDR2 is YNNKEL in the germline V gene (reference sequence). The CDR3 runs to 14 residues. CDR3: CASSRDLLNNEQFF. The DNA for the CDR3 is TGTGCCAGCAGCCGAGATCTACTTAACAATGAGCAGTTCTTC.

This clonotype was observed once. V usage is TRBV27 and J usage is TRBJ2-6; a weak D match, TRBD1 (5 bases). This CDR3 comprises 20 residues. Germline lookup yields CDR1 MNHEY and CDR2 SMNVEV (reference sequence). V lost 4 bases, J lost 2 bases, and 24 bases lay in between. The CDR3 sequence is CASSSYKALGRDAGANVLTF. As DNA, the CDR3 is TGTGCCAGCAGTTCCTACAAGGCACTGGGCAGGGATGCTGGGGCCAACGTCCTGACTTTC.

J is TRBJ2-5 and V is TRBV12-3 or TRBV12-4, with TRBD1 matching 8 bases. CDR3 length: 14 amino acids. V lost 3 bases, J lost 11 bases, and 11 bases stayed unmatched. CDR3 sequence reads: CASSLDREYSEQYF. The CDR3 region has the DNA TGTGCCAGCAGTTTGGACAGGGAATACAGTGAGCAGTACTTC.

The CDR3 protein is CSVRTTSGTYEQYF. The DNA of the CDR3 is TGCAGTGTTAGGACGACTAGCGGAACCTACGAGCAGTACTTC. The rearrangement joins TRBV20-1 to TRBJ2-7; 9 bases map to TRBD2. The CDR3 is 14 residues long. The J segment lost 2 bases and the V segment lost 7 bases, leaving 9 bases of the junction unmatched. CDR1 and CDR2 from the germline V gene are DFQATT and SNEGSKA (reference sequence).

The V gene is TRBV29-1, the J gene TRBJ2-4; no clear D. Deletions cut 2 bases from V and 2 bases from J, with 7 bases between. The CDR3 runs 13 residues. Per germline, CDR1 SQVTM and CDR2 ANQGSEA. CDR3 DNA: TGCAGCGTTGAAAGTGGACCCAAAAACATTCAGTACTTC. It codes for CSVESGPKNIQYF.

This chain uses TRBV6-1 with TRBJ1-2, with D possibly matching TRBD1 (6 bases). Germline lookup yields CDR1 MNHNS and CDR2 SASEGT. The CDR3 extends over 13 amino acids. The germline V and J ends were trimmed by 7 bases and 6 bases, with 15 bases remaining between them. CDR3 sequence (DNA): TGTGCCAGCATTCAGACGGGGGCGGATGGCTACACCTTC. Protein product: CASIQTGADGYTF.

A few counts support this clonotype. The gene calls are TRBV15 and TRBJ1-6; TRBD1 aligns across 7 bases. With V trimmed by 0 bases and J by 10 bases, 15 bases remained unmatched. Per the germline V gene, CDR1 is LNHNV and CDR2 is YYDKDF (reference sequence). The CDR3 sequence is 18 residues long. The CDR3 is CATSRDSVLQGGRSPLHF. CDR3 coding DNA: TGTGCCACCAGCAGAGATAGCGTTCTGCAGGGGGGAAGGTCACCCCTCCACTTT.

The gene calls are TRBV5-1 and TRBJ1-6; 9 nucleotides line up with TRBD1. J was trimmed by 5 bases and V by 4 bases; bases with no gene match: 7. The CDR3 has 16 amino acids. Germline V gene lookup returns CDR1 SGHRS and CDR2 YFSETQ. The DNA for the CDR3 is TGCGCCAGCAGCCCCGGGACAGGGCTTAATAATTCACCCCTCCACTTT. Amino acids: CASSPGTGLNNSPLHF.

This sequence joins TRBV5-1 and TRBJ2-2; D gene unclear. CDR1 is SGHRS, CDR2 YFSETQ, per germline. V was clipped by 2 bases and J by 5 bases, with 10 bases between them. The CDR3 loop spans 14 amino acids. Here the CDR3 reads CASSFPPPTGELFF. For the CDR3, the DNA is TGCGCCAGCAGCTTTCCCCCACCGACCGGGGAGCTGTTTTTT.

This clonotype was seen a single time. The rearrangement joins TRBV9 to TRBJ2-4; 7 nucleotides line up with TRBD1. With 0 bases clipped from V and 1 base from J, the junction kept 10 bases outside the gene matches. CDR3 size: 18 residues. The germline V gene has CDR1 SGDLS and CDR2 YYNGEE. The CDR3 nucleotides are TGTGCCAGCAGCGTAGATGTCGTAGGGGGCTGGGCCAAAAACATTCAGTACTTC. Its protein is CASSVDVVGGWAKNIQYF.

This clonotype has more than one count but fewer than ten. V usage is TRBV4-3 and J usage is TRBJ2-1; 9 bases match TRBD2. Germline CDR1 reads LGHNA; CDR2 reads YSLEER. The V segment lost 4 bases and the J segment 8 bases; nucleotides outside the gene matches: 6. There are 14 residues in the CDR3. CDR3 amino acids: CASSLSGGIHEQFF. The DNA of the CDR3 is TGCGCCAGCAGCCTCAGCGGGGGGATCCATGAGCAGTTCTTC.

The J gene is TRBJ2-5, the V gene TRBV5-1; D might be TRBD1 (6 bases). Germline CDR1 reads SGHRS; CDR2 reads YFSETQ. V was cut by 0 bases and J by 2 bases, with 11 bases left in between. The CDR3 covers 15 residues. The CDR3, as DNA: TGCGCCAGCAGCTTGGCCAGGGACACTCAAGAGACCCAGTACTTC. It codes for CASSLARDTQETQYF.

This clonotype was detected many times. This rearrangement joins TRBV12-3 or TRBV12-4 to TRBJ2-4, with TRBD1 matching over 9 bases. The end of the DNA is better explained by TRBJ2-7, so the J call may be wrong. The CDR3 has 13 amino acids. CDR3 sequence: CASSLGQGNEQYF. DNA for the CDR3: TGTGCCAGCAGTTTGGGACAGGGAAACGAGCAGTACTTC.

CDR3 in amino acids: CASSLRWGETQYF. CDR3 nucleotides: TGTGCCAGCAGCTTACGGTGGGGGGAGACCCAGTACTTC. The chain has TRBV7-2 and TRBJ2-5; D is perhaps TRBD1 or TRBD2 (5 bases each). The CDR3 spans 13 residues. Germline V CDR1 and CDR2: SGHTA, FQGNSA. With 2 bases removed from V and 5 bases from J, the gap between germline ends came to 9 bases.

Comment on this clonotype: A junction boundary mismatches the germline segment, possibly from a read error. The chain couples TRBV7-2 to TRBJ2-7, with no clear D. CDR3 length: 13 residues. Germline V gene lookup returns CDR1 SGHTA and CDR2 FQGNSA. Here the CDR3 DNA reads TGTGCCGGCAGCTTAGTATCGGCCTACGAGCAGTACTTC. This sequence encodes CAGSLVSAYEQYF.

The genes are TRBV20-1 and TRBJ1-5, with D perhaps TRBD1 (6 bases). The CDR3 has 15 residues. Germline-derived CDR1 and CDR2 are DFQATT and SNEGSKA (reference sequence). V dropped 2 bases and J dropped 4 bases, with 15 bases sitting between them. The DNA for the CDR3 is TGCAGTGCTAGACCAGGGGCGGTGGGAAATCAGCCCCAGCATTTT. Translated: CSARPGAVGNQPQHF.

The rearrangement joins TRBV9 to TRBJ2-3, with D hard to call. Germline loops: CDR1 SGDLS, CDR2 YYNGEE. Trimming shortened V by 0 bases and J by 9 bases, and 11 bases separated the two germline ends. The CDR3 totals 13 residues. CDR3 protein: CASSVDDARTQYF. In nucleotides, the CDR3 is TGTGCCAGCAGCGTAGATGATGCCAGGACGCAGTATTTT.

This chain connects TRBV12-3 or TRBV12-4 to TRBJ1-6; D perhaps matches TRBD1 (5 bases). The CDR3 is made up of 15 amino acids. V was clipped by 2 bases and J by 8 bases, with 13 bases between them. CDR3 nucleotides: TGTGCCAGCAGTTTATGGGGGTCGGTTGATTCACCCCTCCACTTT. Translated, it gives CASSLWGSVDSPLHF.